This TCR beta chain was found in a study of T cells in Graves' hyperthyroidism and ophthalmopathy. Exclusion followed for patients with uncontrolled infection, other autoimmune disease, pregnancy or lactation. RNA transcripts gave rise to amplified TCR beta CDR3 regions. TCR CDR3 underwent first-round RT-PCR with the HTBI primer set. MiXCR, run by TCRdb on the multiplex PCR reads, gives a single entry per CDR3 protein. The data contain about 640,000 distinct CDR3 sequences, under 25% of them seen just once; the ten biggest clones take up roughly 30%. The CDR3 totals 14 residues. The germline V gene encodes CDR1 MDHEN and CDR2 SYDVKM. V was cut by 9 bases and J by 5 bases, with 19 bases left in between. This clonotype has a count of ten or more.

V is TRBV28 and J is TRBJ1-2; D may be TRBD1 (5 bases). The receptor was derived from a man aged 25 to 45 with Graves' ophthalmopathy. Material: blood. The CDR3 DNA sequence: TGTGCCAGTTACCATATGGGACCGGAATATGGCTACACCTTC. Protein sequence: CASYHMGPEYGYTF.